Below, 8 T cell receptor beta chains from the same sample are listed, as sequenced in a study of blood T cell repertoires in COVID-19. Assay used: immunoSEQ multiplex PCR; TCRdb lists only in-frame clones, some missing. The data show roughly 230,000 clones, with 80% to 90% seen just once and over 0.95% held by the top ten. Sequenced sample: peripheral blood. Every receptor here comes from a man aged 40-49 years with acute or convalescent COVID-19.

The rearrangement uses TRBV2 and TRBJ2-2, with TRBD1 as a possible D gene (5 bases). This CDR3 has 16 amino acids. Trimming removed 4 bases at V and 2 bases at J, with 14 bases between. CDR1 is SNHLY and CDR2 is FYNNEI in the germline V gene. CDR3 DNA: TGTGCCAGCAGTGGACAGCGTTTACCTAACACCGGGGAGCTGTTTTTT. Residues: CASSGQRLPNTGELFF.

V usage is TRBV6-2 or TRBV6-3 and J usage is TRBJ2-1; possible D gene TRBD2, 7 bases. Trimming left V 8 bases short and J 8 bases short, with 16 bases between. The germline gives CDR1 MNHEY, CDR2 SVGEGT. The CDR3 is 13 residues long. Here the CDR3 DNA reads TGTGCCAGCTGCCGCGGGGGCCAGGATGAGCAGTTCTTC. It is translated as CASCRGGQDEQFF.

V gene TRBV6-5 combines with J gene TRBJ1-4; a possible D gene is TRBD1 (6 bases). CDR1 MNHEY and CDR2 SVGAGI come from the germline V gene. V was trimmed by 6 bases and J by 3 bases, leaving 11 bases between them. The CDR3 contains 14 residues. In DNA form, the CDR3 reads TGTGCCAGCAGACCTTCAGGGGCTAATGAAAAACTGTTTTTT. It yields the protein CASRPSGANEKLFF.

The chain joins TRBV21-1 to TRBJ1-2; the table's D call, TRBD1, was not checked against the DNA. TRBV21-1 is a listed pseudogene. This CDR3 is built from 13 residues. The CDR3, as DNA: TGTGCCCTTCATTCAGGGGGTCCAGTGGGCTACACCTTC. It encodes CALHSGGPVGYTF.

The gene calls are TRBV6-6 and TRBJ1-6; maybe TRBD1 (5 bases). The ends were cut back, 6 bases at V and 7 bases at J, with 13 bases in the middle. CDR1 is MNHNY, CDR2 SVGAGI, per germline (reference sequence). This CDR3 has 14 amino acids. Here the CDR3 DNA reads TGTGCCAGCAGCCTTACAGGAGTCAATTCACCCCTCCACTTT. Its translation: CASSLTGVNSPLHF.

V and J are TRBV9 and TRBJ2-7, with TRBD1 matching over 9 bases. V lost 3 bases, J lost 4 bases, and 8 bases stayed unmatched. There are 15 residues in the CDR3. Germline V CDR1 and CDR2: SGDLS, YYNGEE. The DNA for the CDR3 is TGTGCCAGCAGCGCCGCCGGGACAGGGAGTTACGAGCAGTACTTC. Amino acids: CASSAAGTGSYEQYF.

This rearrangement joins TRBV3-1 (or the pseudogene TRBV3-2) to TRBJ1-2, with D hard to call. The CDR3 consists of 15 residues. Germline V lookup: CDR1 LGHDT, CDR2 YNNKEL (reference sequence). Trimming shortened V by 2 bases and J by 0 bases, and 10 bases separated the two germline ends. CDR3 nucleotides: TGTGCCAGCAGCCAATGGGCAGCCCCTAACTATGGCTACACCTTC. It codes for CASSQWAAPNYGYTF.

The CDR3 DNA reads TGTGCCTGGAGAAGTGGAGGGGGCACTAACTATGGCTACACCTTC. It encodes CAWRSGGGTNYGYTF. The genes are TRBV30 and TRBJ1-2; 7 positions agree with TRBD1. The CDR3 spans 15 residues. With 3 bases clipped from V and 0 bases from J, the junction kept 7 bases outside the gene matches. CDR1 GTSNPN and CDR2 SVGIG come from the germline V gene (reference sequence).